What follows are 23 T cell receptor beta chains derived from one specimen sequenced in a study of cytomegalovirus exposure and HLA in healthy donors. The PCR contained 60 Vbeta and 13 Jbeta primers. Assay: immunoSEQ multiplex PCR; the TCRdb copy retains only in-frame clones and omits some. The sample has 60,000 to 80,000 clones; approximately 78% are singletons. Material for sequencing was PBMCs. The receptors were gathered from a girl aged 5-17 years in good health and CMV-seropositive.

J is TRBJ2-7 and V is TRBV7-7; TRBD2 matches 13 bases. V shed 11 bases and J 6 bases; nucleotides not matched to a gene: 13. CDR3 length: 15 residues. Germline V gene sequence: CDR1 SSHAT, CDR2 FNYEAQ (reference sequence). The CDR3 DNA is TGTGCCGGCGCCGACGCTGGACTAGCGGGAGTCGAGCAGTACTTC. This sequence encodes CAGADAGLAGVEQYF.

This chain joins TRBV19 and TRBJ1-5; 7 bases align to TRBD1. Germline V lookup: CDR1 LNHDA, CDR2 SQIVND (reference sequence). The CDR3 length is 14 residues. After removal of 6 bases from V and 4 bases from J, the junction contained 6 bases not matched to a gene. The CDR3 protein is CASSQQGKNQPQHF. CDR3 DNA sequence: TGTGCCAGTAGCCAACAGGGGAAAAATCAGCCCCAGCATTTT.

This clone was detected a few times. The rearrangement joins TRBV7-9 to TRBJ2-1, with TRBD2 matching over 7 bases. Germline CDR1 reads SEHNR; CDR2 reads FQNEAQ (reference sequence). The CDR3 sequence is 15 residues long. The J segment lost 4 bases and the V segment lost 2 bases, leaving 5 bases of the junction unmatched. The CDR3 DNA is TGTGCCAGCAGCTTATCCCCTAGCGGTTACAATGAGCAGTTCTTC. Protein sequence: CASSLSPSGYNEQFF.

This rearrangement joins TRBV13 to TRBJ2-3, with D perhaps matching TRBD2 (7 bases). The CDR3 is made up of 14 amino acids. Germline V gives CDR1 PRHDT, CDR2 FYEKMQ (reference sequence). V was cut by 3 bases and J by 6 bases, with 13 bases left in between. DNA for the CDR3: TGTGCCAGCAGCTTCGGGGGGCTTAGGGATACGCAGTATTTT. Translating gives CASSFGGLRDTQYF. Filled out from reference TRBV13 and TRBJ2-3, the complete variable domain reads AAGVIQSPRHLIKEKRETATLKCYPIPRHDTVYWYQQGPGQDPQFLISFYEKMQSDKGSIPDRFSAQQFSDYHSELNMSSLELGDSALYFCASSFGGLRDTQYFGPGTRLTVL.

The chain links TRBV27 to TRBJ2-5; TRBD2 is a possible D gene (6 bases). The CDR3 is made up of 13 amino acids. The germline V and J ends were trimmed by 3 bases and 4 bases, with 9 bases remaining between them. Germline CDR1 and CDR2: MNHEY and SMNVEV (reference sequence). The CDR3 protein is CASSFTGVETQYF. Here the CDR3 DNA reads TGTGCCAGCAGTTTCACGGGGGTAGAGACCCAGTACTTC.

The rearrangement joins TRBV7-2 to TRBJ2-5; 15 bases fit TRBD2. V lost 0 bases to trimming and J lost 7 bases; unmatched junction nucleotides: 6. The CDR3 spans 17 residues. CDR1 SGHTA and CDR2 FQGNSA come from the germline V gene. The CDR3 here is CASSLAGTSGGLGTQYF. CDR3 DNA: TGTGCCAGCAGCTTAGCAGGGACTAGCGGGGGGTTGGGGACCCAGTACTTC. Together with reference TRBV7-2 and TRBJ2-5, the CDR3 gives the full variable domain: GAGVSQSPSNKVTEKGKDVELRCDPISGHTALYWYRQSLGQGLEFLIYFQGNSAPDKSGLPSDRFSAERTGGSVSTLTIQRTQQEDSAVYLCASSLAGTSGGLGTQYFGPGTRLLVL.

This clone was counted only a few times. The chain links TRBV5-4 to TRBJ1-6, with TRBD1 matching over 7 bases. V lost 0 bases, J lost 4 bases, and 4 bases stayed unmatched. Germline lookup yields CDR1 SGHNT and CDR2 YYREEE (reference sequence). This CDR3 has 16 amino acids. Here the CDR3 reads CASSLGGQKYNSPLHF. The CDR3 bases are TGTGCCAGCAGCTTGGGGGGACAGAAATATAATTCACCCCTCCACTTT.

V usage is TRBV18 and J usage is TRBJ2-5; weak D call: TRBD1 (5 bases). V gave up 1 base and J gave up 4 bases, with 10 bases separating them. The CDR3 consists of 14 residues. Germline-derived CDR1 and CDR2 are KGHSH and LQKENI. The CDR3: CASSPRSGRETQYF. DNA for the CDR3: TGTGCCAGCTCACCACGCTCAGGGCGAGAGACCCAGTACTTC.

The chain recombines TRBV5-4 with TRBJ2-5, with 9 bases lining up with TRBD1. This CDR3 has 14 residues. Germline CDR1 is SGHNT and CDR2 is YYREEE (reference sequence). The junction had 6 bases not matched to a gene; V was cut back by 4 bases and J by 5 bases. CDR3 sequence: CASSQQGARETQYF. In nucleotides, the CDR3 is TGTGCCAGCAGCCAACAGGGGGCTCGGGAGACCCAGTACTTC.

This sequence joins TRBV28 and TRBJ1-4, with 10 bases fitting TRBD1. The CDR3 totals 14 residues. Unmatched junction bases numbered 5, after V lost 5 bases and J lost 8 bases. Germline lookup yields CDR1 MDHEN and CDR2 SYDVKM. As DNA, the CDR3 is TGTGCCAGCAGTGTGACAGGGGGCACAGAAAAACTGTTTTTT. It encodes CASSVTGGTEKLFF. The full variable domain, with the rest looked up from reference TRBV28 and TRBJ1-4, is DVKVTQSSRYLVKRTGEKVFLECVQDMDHENMFWYRQDPGLGLRLIYFSYDVKMKEKGDIPEGYSVSREKKERFSLILESASTNQTSMYLCASSVTGGTEKLFFGSGTQLSVL.

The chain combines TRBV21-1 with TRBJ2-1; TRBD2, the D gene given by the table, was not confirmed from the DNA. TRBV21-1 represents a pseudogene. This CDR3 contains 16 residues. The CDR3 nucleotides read TGTGCCAGCAGCAAAGAACCTAGCGGGGGCGACAATGAGCAGTTCTTC. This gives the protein CASSKEPSGGDNEQFF.

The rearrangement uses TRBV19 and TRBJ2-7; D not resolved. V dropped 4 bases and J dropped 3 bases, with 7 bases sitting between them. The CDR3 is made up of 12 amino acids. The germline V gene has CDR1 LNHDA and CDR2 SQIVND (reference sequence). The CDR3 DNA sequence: TGTGCCAGTAGTAATTCAGTCTACGAGCAGTACTTC. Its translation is CASSNSVYEQYF.

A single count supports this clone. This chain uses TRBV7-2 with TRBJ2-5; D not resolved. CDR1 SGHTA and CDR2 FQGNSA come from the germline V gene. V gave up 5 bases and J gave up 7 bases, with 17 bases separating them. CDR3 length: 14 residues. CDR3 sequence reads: CASSRPGGARTQYF. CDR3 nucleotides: TGTGCCAGCAGCCGCCCCGGCGGAGCCCGGACCCAGTACTTC.

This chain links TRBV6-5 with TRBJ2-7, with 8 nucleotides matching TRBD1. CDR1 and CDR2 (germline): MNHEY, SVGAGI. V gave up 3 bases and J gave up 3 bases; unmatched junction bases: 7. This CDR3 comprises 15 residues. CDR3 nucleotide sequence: TGTGCCAGCAGTTATGATCCGACAGGGGACTACGAGCAGTACTTC. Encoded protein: CASSYDPTGDYEQYF.

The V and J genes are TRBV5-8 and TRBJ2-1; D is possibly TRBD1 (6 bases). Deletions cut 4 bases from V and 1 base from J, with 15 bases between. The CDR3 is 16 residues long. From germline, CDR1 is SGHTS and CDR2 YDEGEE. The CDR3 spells CASSQRGTLSYNEQFF. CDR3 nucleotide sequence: TGTGCCAGCAGCCAGAGGGGGACACTGTCCTACAATGAGCAGTTCTTC.

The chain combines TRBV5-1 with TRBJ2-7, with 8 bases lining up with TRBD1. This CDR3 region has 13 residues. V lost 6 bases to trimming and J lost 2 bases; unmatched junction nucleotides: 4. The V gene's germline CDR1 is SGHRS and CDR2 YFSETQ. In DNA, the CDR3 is TGCGCCAGCACTCAGGGGGCGACCTACGAGCAGTACTTC. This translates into CASTQGATYEQYF.

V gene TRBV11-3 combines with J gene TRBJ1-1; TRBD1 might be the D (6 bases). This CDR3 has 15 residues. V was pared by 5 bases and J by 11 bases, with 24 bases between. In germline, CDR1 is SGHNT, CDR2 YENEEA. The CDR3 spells CASSASTGHPEGAFF. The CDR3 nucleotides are TGTGCCAGCAGCGCCAGTACAGGGCACCCAGAGGGGGCTTTCTTT.

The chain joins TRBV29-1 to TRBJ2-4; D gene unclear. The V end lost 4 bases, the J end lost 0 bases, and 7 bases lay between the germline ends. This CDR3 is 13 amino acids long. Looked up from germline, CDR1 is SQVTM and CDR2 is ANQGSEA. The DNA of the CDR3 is TGCAGCGTTGTGAGCTTAGCCAAAAACATTCAGTACTTC. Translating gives CSVVSLAKNIQYF.

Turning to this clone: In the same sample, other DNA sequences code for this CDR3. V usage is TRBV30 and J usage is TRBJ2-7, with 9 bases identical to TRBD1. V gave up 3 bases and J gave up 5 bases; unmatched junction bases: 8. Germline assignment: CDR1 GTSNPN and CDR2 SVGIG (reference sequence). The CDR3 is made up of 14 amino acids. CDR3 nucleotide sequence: TGTGCCTGGAGCAAAGGACAGGGGAGCCACGAGCAGTACTTC. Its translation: CAWSKGQGSHEQYF.

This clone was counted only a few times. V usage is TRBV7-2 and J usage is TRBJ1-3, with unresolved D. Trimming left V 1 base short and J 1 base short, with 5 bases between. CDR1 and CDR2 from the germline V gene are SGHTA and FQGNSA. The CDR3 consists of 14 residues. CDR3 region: CASSLGRSGNTIYF. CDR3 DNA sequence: TGTGCCAGCAGCTTAGGCAGGTCTGGAAACACCATATATTTT.

CDR3 in amino acids: CASSLWQNTDTQYF. The DNA for the CDR3 is TGTGCCAGCAGTTTATGGCAGAACACAGATACGCAGTATTTT. V gene TRBV11-2 combines with J gene TRBJ2-3; D call uncertain. Between the trimmed V and J ends, which lost 6 bases and 2 bases, there was a span of 12 bases. The CDR3 covers 14 residues. In germline, CDR1 is SGHAT, CDR2 FQNNGV.

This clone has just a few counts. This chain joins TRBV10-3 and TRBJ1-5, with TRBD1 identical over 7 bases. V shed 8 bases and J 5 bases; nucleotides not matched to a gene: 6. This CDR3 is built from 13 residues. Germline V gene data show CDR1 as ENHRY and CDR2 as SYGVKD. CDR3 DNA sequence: TGTGCCATCGCAGGGACAGCCGATCAGCCCCAGCATTTT. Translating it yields CAIAGTADQPQHF.

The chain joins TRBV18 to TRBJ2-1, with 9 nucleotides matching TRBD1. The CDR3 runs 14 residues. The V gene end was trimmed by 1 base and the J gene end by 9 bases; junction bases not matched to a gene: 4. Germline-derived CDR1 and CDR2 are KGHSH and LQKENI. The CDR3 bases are TGTGCCAGCTCACCACGGACAGGGGACAGTGAGCAGTTCTTC. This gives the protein CASSPRTGDSEQFF.